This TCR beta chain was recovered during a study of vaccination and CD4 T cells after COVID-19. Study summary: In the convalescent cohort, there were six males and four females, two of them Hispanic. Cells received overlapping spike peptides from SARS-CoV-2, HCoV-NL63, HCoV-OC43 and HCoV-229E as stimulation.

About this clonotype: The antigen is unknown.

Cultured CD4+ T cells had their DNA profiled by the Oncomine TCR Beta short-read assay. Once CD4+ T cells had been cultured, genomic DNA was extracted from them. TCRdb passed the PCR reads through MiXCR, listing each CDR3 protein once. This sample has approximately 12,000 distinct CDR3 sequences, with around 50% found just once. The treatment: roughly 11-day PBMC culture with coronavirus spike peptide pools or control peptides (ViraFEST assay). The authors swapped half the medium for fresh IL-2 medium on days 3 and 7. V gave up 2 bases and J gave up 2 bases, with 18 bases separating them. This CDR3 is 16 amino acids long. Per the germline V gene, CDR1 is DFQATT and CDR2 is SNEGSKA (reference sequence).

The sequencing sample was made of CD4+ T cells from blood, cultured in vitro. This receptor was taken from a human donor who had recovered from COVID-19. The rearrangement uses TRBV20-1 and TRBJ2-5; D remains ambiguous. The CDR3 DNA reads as TGCAGTGCTAGATCGGCCGCCGTGACTTCTCAAGAGACCCAGTACTTC. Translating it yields CSARSAAVTSQETQYF.